The 25 T cell receptor beta chains below come from one sample, sequenced in a study of blood T cell repertoires in COVID-19. Produced via immunoSEQ multiplex PCR; TCRdb's table is partial and in-frame only. The table lists about 130,000 clones, more than 75% of them singletons. Source material: peripheral blood. The receptors originated from an older woman with acute or convalescent COVID-19.

The rearrangement links TRBV11-1 to TRBJ1-6; D is ambiguous. Per germline, CDR1 SGHAT and CDR2 FQDESV (reference sequence). The CDR3 is 14 amino acids. V was cut by 4 bases and J by 9 bases, with 13 bases left in between. The CDR3 DNA reads as TGTGCCAGCAGCTCCCGGGTTAGAGGTTCACCCCTCCACTTT. It yields the protein CASSSRVRGSPLHF.

This rearrangement joins TRBV28 to TRBJ1-1; TRBD1 is a possible D gene (6 bases). The germline CDR1 and CDR2 sequences are MDHEN and SYDVKM. The V gene lost 2 bases and the J gene lost 11 bases, with 18 bases spanning the gap. The length of the CDR3 is 14 residues. CDR3 protein: CASSLRGGGLRAFF. Here the CDR3 DNA reads TGTGCCAGCAGTTTACGGGGCGGGGGGCTAAGGGCTTTCTTT.

This clone was observed a few times. The chain joins TRBV25-1 to TRBJ2-5, with 7 bases that match TRBD1. Germline V lookup: CDR1 MGHDK, CDR2 SYGVNS. This CDR3 has 16 amino acids. The V segment lost 3 bases and the J segment 0 bases; nucleotides outside the gene matches: 7. The CDR3: CASSDSDREYQETQYF. CDR3 nucleotide sequence: TGTGCCAGCAGTGATTCCGACAGGGAGTACCAAGAGACCCAGTACTTC.

The chain links TRBV5-1 to TRBJ2-1, with D possibly being TRBD2 (6 bases). CDR3 size: 15 residues. The V gene's germline CDR1 is SGHRS and CDR2 YFSETQ. Trimming cost V 2 bases and J 2 bases, with 11 bases left between them. The CDR3 nucleotides are TGCGCCAGCAGCTTAGAGGGACTCGCCTACAATGAGCAGTTCTTC. Encoded protein: CASSLEGLAYNEQFF.

V is TRBV27 and J is TRBJ2-3, with TRBD2 identical over 11 bases. V was pared by 3 bases and J by 3 bases, with 2 bases of the junction left unmatched. CDR3 length: 15 amino acids. Germline V gives CDR1 MNHEY, CDR2 SMNVEV (reference sequence). CDR3 protein: CASSFSGRATDTQYF. The CDR3 DNA reads TGTGCCAGCAGTTTTAGCGGGAGGGCTACAGATACGCAGTATTTT.

V and J are TRBV27 and TRBJ1-5, with TRBD1 as a possible D gene (5 bases). With 0 bases removed from V and 1 base from J, the gap between germline ends came to 7 bases. The CDR3 runs 15 residues. In germline, CDR1 is MNHEY, CDR2 SMNVEV (reference sequence). CDR3 sequence reads: CASSLSRQSNQPQHF. The CDR3 DNA is TGTGCCAGCAGTTTATCGAGACAGAGCAATCAGCCCCAGCATTTT.

The V call is TRBV19, the J call TRBJ1-5; D not certain. Germline CDR1 reads LNHDA; CDR2 reads SQIVND (reference sequence). The CDR3 has 13 residues. The V gene lost 9 bases and the J gene lost 4 bases, with 13 bases spanning the gap. In DNA, the CDR3 is TGTGCCAGCAAGAGGTCGTCGAATCAGCCCCAGCATTTT. Its translation: CASKRSSNQPQHF.

The table lists this clone with a count of one. This chain connects TRBV5-1 to TRBJ2-1; the D gene is possibly TRBD1 (6 bases). V was clipped by 4 bases and J by 7 bases, with 12 bases between them. The CDR3 is made up of 13 amino acids. Germline-derived CDR1 and CDR2 are SGHRS and YFSETQ. This CDR3 is CASSLGDTNEQFF. The CDR3 region has the DNA TGCGCCAGCAGCCTGGGGGACACTAATGAGCAGTTCTTC.

The chain employs TRBV10-2 and TRBJ2-1, with D uncertain. Germline-derived CDR1 and CDR2 are WSHSY and SAAADI. V was trimmed by 5 bases and J by 6 bases, leaving 14 bases between them. This CDR3 has 14 residues. CDR3 DNA: TGCGCCAGCAGTATGCCCGGGTGGGTCAATGAGCAGTTCTTC. Translating it yields CASSMPGWVNEQFF.

This clone is a singleton in its sample. This chain joins TRBV6-5 and TRBJ2-1; the D gene is possibly TRBD2 (6 bases). V gave up 4 bases and J gave up 6 bases, with 13 bases separating them. The CDR3 sequence is 14 residues long. The germline gives CDR1 MNHEY, CDR2 SVGAGI. CDR3 amino acids: CASSSPVAVNEQFF. CDR3 DNA sequence: TGTGCCAGCAGTTCGCCGGTAGCGGTCAATGAGCAGTTCTTC.

This sequence joins TRBV19 and TRBJ1-2, with D hard to call. CDR1 is LNHDA and CDR2 is SQIVND in the germline V gene (reference sequence). This CDR3 contains 13 residues. V lost 5 bases and J 7 bases, leaving 14 bases between the germline ends. The CDR3 spells CASSQRRLIGYTF. DNA of the CDR3: TGTGCCAGTAGTCAAAGGAGGCTTATTGGCTACACCTTC. Together with reference TRBV19 and TRBJ1-2, the CDR3 gives the full variable domain: DGGITQSPKYLFRKEGQNVTLSCEQNLNHDAMYWYRQDPGQGLRLIYYSQIVNDFQKGDIAEGYSVSREKKESFPLTVTSAQKNPTAFYLCASSQRRLIGYTFGSGTRLTVV.

The chain joins TRBV9 to TRBJ1-1, with TRBD1 identical over 10 bases. Germline trimming cut 4 bases from V and 10 bases from J; bases unmatched to any gene: 7. The length of the CDR3 is 13 residues. Germline CDR1 and CDR2: SGDLS and YYNGEE. CDR3 protein: CASSPPGQGRAFF. Here the CDR3 DNA reads TGTGCCAGCAGCCCCCCGGGACAGGGGAGAGCTTTCTTT.

This clone showed up just once. The rearrangement joins TRBV3-1 (or the pseudogene TRBV3-2) to TRBJ2-7; D might be TRBD2 (6 bases). V lost 5 bases and J 0 bases, leaving 11 bases between the germline ends. This CDR3 contains 14 residues. The germline gives CDR1 LGHDT, CDR2 YNNKEL (reference sequence). The CDR3 DNA follows: TGTGCCAGCAGCTTACTAGCCGCCTCCTACGAGCAGTACTTC. Translated, it gives CASSLLAASYEQYF.

This clone was seen a few times. Other DNA sequences in this sample translate to the same CDR3. CDR3 bases: TGTGCCAGCAGCCTGACAGGGGACTATGGCTACACCTTC. This translates into CASSLTGDYGYTF. The J gene is TRBJ1-2, the V gene TRBV6-5; TRBD1 matches at 8 bases. CDR3 length equals 13 residues. Germline CDR1 is MNHEY and CDR2 is SVGAGI. With 6 bases clipped from V and 3 bases from J, the junction kept 3 bases outside the gene matches.

The rearrangement uses TRBV11-2 and TRBJ2-7; D gene unclear. Trimming took off 5 bases at V and 2 bases at J, with 13 bases between the two ends. This CDR3 region has 14 residues. Germline lookup yields CDR1 SGHAT and CDR2 FQNNGV. CDR3 nucleotides: TGTGCCAGCAGCCCCGATGGAGTGACCTACGAGCAGTACTTC. Protein sequence: CASSPDGVTYEQYF.

The genes are TRBV27 and TRBJ1-1; the match to TRBD1 covers 8 bases. With 6 bases clipped from V and 1 base from J, the junction kept 4 bases outside the gene matches. The CDR3 runs 14 residues. Germline V gives CDR1 MNHEY, CDR2 SMNVEV (reference sequence). The CDR3 region is CASRQGVGNTEAFF. CDR3 in DNA: TGTGCCAGCAGACAGGGGGTCGGGAACACTGAAGCTTTCTTT.

The genes are TRBV28 and TRBJ2-5; a possible D gene is TRBD1 (6 bases). V was shortened by 6 bases and J by 4 bases, with 15 bases between the two germline ends. Germline-derived CDR1 and CDR2 are MDHEN and SYDVKM. The CDR3 runs to 14 residues. CDR3 nucleotide sequence: TGTGCCAGCAGCCCCCCTGGGGGCCCAGAGACCCAGTACTTC. Protein sequence: CASSPPGGPETQYF.

This rearrangement joins TRBV11-2 to TRBJ1-2; 8 positions agree with TRBD1. V dropped 4 bases and J dropped 7; count of bases not matched to a gene: 11. Germline V gene data show CDR1 as SGHAT and CDR2 as FQNNGV. This CDR3 has 15 amino acids. In DNA form, the CDR3 reads TGTGCCAGCAGCTCGATACAGGGGGGAATAGGTGGCTACACCTTC. Protein: CASSSIQGGIGGYTF.

This clone appeared once. V is TRBV28 and J is TRBJ2-1, with 9 positions matching TRBD2. With 7 bases clipped from V and 9 bases from J, the junction kept 7 bases outside the gene matches. This CDR3 spans 13 amino acids. From germline, CDR1 is MDHEN and CDR2 SYDVKM. The CDR3 DNA reads as TGTGCCAGCACGCTAGCGGGAATGGGTGAGCAGTTCTTC. Residues: CASTLAGMGEQFF.

The chain carries TRBV6-4 and TRBJ1-2, with 7 bases identical to TRBD1. CDR1 MRHNA and CDR2 SNTAGT come from the germline V gene. V lost 5 bases and J lost 8; bases outside the gene matches: 5. The CDR3 covers 12 residues. DNA of the CDR3: TGTGCCAGCAGTAACAGGGGTTGGGGCTACACCTTC. Residues: CASSNRGWGYTF.

CDR3 coding DNA: TGTGCCAGCAGCGTAGGACAGGGAACAACCTACGAGCAGTACTTC. Translating gives CASSVGQGTTYEQYF. This sequence joins TRBV9 and TRBJ2-7, with TRBD1 matching 7 bases. The germline gives CDR1 SGDLS, CDR2 YYNGEE. This CDR3 spans 15 amino acids. The trim removed 0 bases at V and 2 bases at J, leaving 5 bases unmatched.

This clone has just one count. The CDR3 DNA sequence: TGTGCCAGTGGGAGGACTCCACCTGAAGCTTTCTTT. Translation gives CASGRTPPEAFF. This chain joins TRBV5-5 and TRBJ1-1; no clear D. The V end lost 8 bases, the J end lost 6 bases, and 14 bases lay between the germline ends. In germline, CDR1 is SGHKS, CDR2 YYEKEE (reference sequence). CDR3 size: 12 residues.

This chain joins TRBV6-5 and TRBJ1-1; tentatively, D is TRBD1 (6 bases). Trimming cost V 5 bases and J 0 bases, with 7 bases left between them. CDR1 is MNHEY, CDR2 SVGAGI, per germline. The CDR3 length is 13 residues. CDR3 in DNA: TGTGCCAGCAGTCAGGGGATGAACACTGAAGCTTTCTTT. Translated, it gives CASSQGMNTEAFF.

This chain links TRBV7-3 with TRBJ2-3; TRBD2 agrees at 8 bases. J lost 1 base, V lost 0 bases, and 0 bases had no gene match. The germline V gene has CDR1 SGHTA and CDR2 FQGTGA. CDR3 length: 15 amino acids. CDR3 amino acids: CASSLTGLGTDTQYF. The CDR3 DNA sequence: TGTGCCAGCAGCTTAACGGGACTAGGCACAGATACGCAGTATTTT.

This chain connects TRBV28 to TRBJ2-7; D might be TRBD2 (7 bases). V lost 8 bases and J lost 0, with 20 bases in between. Looked up from germline, CDR1 is MDHEN and CDR2 is SYDVKM. This CDR3 comprises 16 residues. The CDR3 DNA reads as TGTGCCAGCCGTTCAGGAGGGGGGGCATCCTCCTACGAGCAGTACTTC. This translates into CASRSGGGASSYEQYF.